This T cell receptor beta chain was captured by sequencing in a study of T cell changes during pregnancy in multiple sclerosis. Germline CDR1 is LGHNA and CDR2 is YNFKEQ. This CDR3 is 17 amino acids long. Trimming took off 0 bases at V and 6 bases at J, with 18 bases between the two ends. TCRdb keeps only in-frame clones here, not all; method: immunoSEQ multiplex PCR. This table has 20,000 to 25,000 clones, approximately 90% appearing once. This receptor was identified in a female donor in good health, enrolled as a control in a pregnancy study. The material sequenced was CD8+ T cells from peripheral blood mononuclear cells, taken in the second trimester of pregnancy. The V call is TRBV4-2, the J call TRBJ1-5; perhaps TRBD1 as D (5 bases). The CDR3 here is CASSQERGGVPPQPQHF. The CDR3 region has the DNA TGTGCCAGCAGCCAAGAAAGGGGAGGGGTTCCCCCTCAGCCCCAGCATTTT.